This T cell receptor (beta chain) appears in the sequencing data of a study of vaccination and CD4 T cells after COVID-19. This clonotype has only a few counts. As yet, its antigen is unknown. Regarding time point: late sampling 161 to 241 days after vaccination in a few convalescent patients. The treatment: approximately nine-day PBMC culture with coronavirus spike peptide pools or control peptides (ViraFEST assay). Sequence data for DNA of cultured CD4+ T cells were generated by the Oncomine TCR Beta short-read assay. Each CDR3 protein is one row after TCRdb ran MiXCR on the PCR reads. The table has roughly 28,000 distinct CDR3 sequences, approximately 41% seen once. The material sequenced was CD4+ T cells from blood, cultured in vitro, taken about 7 months after SARS-CoV-2 vaccination. The receptor was derived from a human donor who had recovered from COVID-19.

The CDR3 here is CASSLALGVPYEQFF. The CDR3 DNA is TGTGCCAGCAGCTTAGCGTTAGGGGTCCCCTATGAGCAGTTCTTC. The J gene is TRBJ2-1, the V gene TRBV7-2; a weak D match, TRBD1 (5 bases). Germline lookup yields CDR1 SGHTA and CDR2 FQGNSA. V dropped 0 bases and J dropped 8 bases, with 14 bases sitting between them. The CDR3 is made up of 15 amino acids.